This T cell receptor beta chain was obtained from a study of shared clonotypes between healthy human individuals. As regards this clone: The antigen remains unidentified.

Several immunoSEQ 96-well plates shared each subset's DNA, each plate a replicate. Profiling relied on immunoSEQ multiplex PCR, and the TCRdb table lists in-frame clones only, not all of them. The sample lists about 2.3 million clones, just under 95% occurring once. General study points: Of the naive CD4 clonotypes, roughly 5.2% were shared across a handful of donors.

The V gene's germline CDR1 is MNHNS and CDR2 SASEGT. V was clipped by 8 bases and J by 0 bases; unmatched bases: 9. The CDR3 contains 15 residues. The sample comprised naive CD4+ T cells from PBMCs. Subset noted: CD45RA+ positively selected. This clonotype originated in a man aged 18-30 years in good health. Some clones in this sample may be carry-over from other donors' samples. V usage is TRBV6-1 and J usage is TRBJ2-7; 8 bases map to TRBD1. In DNA, the CDR3 is TGTGCCAGCGACGGGGACAGGACCGCCTCCTACGAGCAGTACTTC. The encoded protein is CASDGDRTASYEQYF.